This T cell receptor (beta chain) was found in a study of T cells expressing NK-cell markers. From the 5' RACE reads, TCRdb lists one entry per CDR3 protein and no DNA. The listing contains some 410,000 distinct CDR3 sequences. The CDR3 is made up of 15 amino acids. Germline CDR1 and CDR2: LGHNA and YSLEER. The sequenced material came from blood T cells: a sorted CD56 or NKG2C T cell subset, CD4+ or CD8+ T cells, or bulk PBMC T cells (not recorded which). V usage is TRBV4-3 and J usage is TRBJ1-1; checking the TCRdb D call of TRBD1 is not possible without DNA. This sequence was found in a woman aged 18 to 75 in good health. CDR3 sequence reads: CASSQHGQGNTEAFF.